The rows below give T cell receptor beta chains drawn from one sample of a study of identical twins. TCRdb ran MiXCR on the 5' RACE reads and lists one entry per CDR3 protein. This sample has some 790,000 distinct CDR3 sequences, with 18% found just once. The sample also formed part of further work on T cells expressing NK-cell markers.

Sequenced material: PBMCs. These receptors originate from a woman between 18 and 30 years old in good health. Both conserved end residues are part of each CDR3. The size of a clone is reported for some rows only, either as once, few or many, or as a class for expanded clones.

clone_size,v_call,cdr3_aa
many,TRBV20-1,CSVTDRGTYNEQFF
-,TRBV6-2/TRBV6-3,CASSYSRQGVQPQHF
-,TRBV7-2,CASIPTPGGREELFF
-,TRBV6-1,CASSEGQGRNQPQHF
few,TRBV20-1,CSASRDRGVHEQYF
-,TRBV12-3/TRBV12-4,CASSILGGEHEQFF
few,TRBV12-3/TRBV12-4,CASTLGVDEQFF
-,TRBV4-3,CASRRELTGGTEAFF
-,TRBV18,CASSPIGRNQETQYF
few,TRBV10-3,CAIGPGMNTGELFF
-,TRBV18,CASSPQRGADTQYF
few,TRBV6-5,CASSYDLGGYYGYTF
-,TRBV12-5,CASGLKGSNTEAFF
-,TRBV2,CASSESGGTEAFF
many,TRBV20-1,CSAGQGLTEAFF
-,TRBV29-1,CGGSTPLGVVDEQFF
-,TRBV6-5,CASSYEGWASGVDTQYF
-,TRBV18,CASSLDFGQPQHF
few,TRBV5-1,CASSPGTPRGDTQYF
few,TRBV7-9,CASSPPLVVEQFF
many,TRBV12-3/TRBV12-4,CASSFGTPTSPEQFF
-,TRBV2,CASRTPGTVNTEAFF
-,TRBV10-1,CASSGQLWNTQYF
few,TRBV6-1,CASSDIRHRHF
few,TRBV7-2,CASSPFTSGYEQYF
-,TRBV5-6,CASTMGVLYEQYF
-,TRBV20-1,CSAQPGGNEQFF
-,TRBV5-1,CASSFLGGGNTEAFF
-,TRBV7-2,CASSPLGGRGNEKLFF
-,TRBV20-1,CSASDRASNEKLFF
few,TRBV3-1,CASSHLNGEGGYTF
-,TRBV4-2,CASSQEASPSSYEQYF
few,TRBV7-2,CASSLFWGGTGELFF
-,TRBV9,CASSVSSGGAWTGELFF
-,TRBV20-1,CSAAGTSGDQTYEQYF
few,TRBV5-1,CASSFNLAGSYEQYF
few,TRBV12-3/TRBV12-4,CASSFGQSSPLHF
-,TRBV12-3/TRBV12-4,CASSFRLAGDYEQYF
few,TRBV10-3,CATSRTTNTGELFF
few,TRBV7-8,CASSFGPPLGNEQFF
few,TRBV28,CASPPRETLSTDTQYF
few,TRBV5-1,CASSVTVAAGELFF
-,TRBV29-1,CSVSRGGTYEQYF
-,TRBV20-1,CSARGGRGAEAFF
-,TRBV12-3/TRBV12-4,CASSLCGKTGELFF
-,TRBV18,CASSSMTGAPLAEAFF
few,TRBV9,CASSEMGGGAPGEQFF
few,TRBV7-9,CASSYASGVGETQYF
-,TRBV25-1,CASSESWASGTYEQYF